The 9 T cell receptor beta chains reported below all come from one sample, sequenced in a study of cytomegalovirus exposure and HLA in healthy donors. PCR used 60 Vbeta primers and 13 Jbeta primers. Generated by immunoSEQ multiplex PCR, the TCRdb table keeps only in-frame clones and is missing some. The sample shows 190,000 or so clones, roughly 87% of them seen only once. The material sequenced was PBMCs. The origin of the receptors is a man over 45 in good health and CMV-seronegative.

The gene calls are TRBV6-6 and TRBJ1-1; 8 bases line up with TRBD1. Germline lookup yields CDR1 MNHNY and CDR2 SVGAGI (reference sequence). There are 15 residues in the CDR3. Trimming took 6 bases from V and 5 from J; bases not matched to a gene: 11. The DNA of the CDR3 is TGTGCCAGCAGCGCACCGACAGGGGAGTGGACTGAAGCTTTCTTT. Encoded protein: CASSAPTGEWTEAFF.

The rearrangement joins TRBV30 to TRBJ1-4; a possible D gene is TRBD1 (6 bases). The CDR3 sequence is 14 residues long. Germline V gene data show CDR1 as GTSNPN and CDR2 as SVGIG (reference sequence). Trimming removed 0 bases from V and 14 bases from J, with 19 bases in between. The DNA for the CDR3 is TGTGCCTGGAGTGTACTAAACTTACAGGGCATCCTGTTTTTT. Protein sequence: CAWSVLNLQGILFF.

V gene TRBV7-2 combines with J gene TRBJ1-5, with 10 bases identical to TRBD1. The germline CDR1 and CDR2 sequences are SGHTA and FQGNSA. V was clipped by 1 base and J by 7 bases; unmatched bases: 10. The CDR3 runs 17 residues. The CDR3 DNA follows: TGTGCCAGCAGCTTAGGGGCGACAGGGGGCAAGGGACAGCCCCAGCATTTT. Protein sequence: CASSLGATGGKGQPQHF.

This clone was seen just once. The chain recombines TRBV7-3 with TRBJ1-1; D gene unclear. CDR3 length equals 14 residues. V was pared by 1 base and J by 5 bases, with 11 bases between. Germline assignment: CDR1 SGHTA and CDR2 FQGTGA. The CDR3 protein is CASSLNHGLTEAFF. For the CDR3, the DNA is TGTGCCAGCAGCTTAAACCACGGTCTGACTGAAGCTTTCTTT.

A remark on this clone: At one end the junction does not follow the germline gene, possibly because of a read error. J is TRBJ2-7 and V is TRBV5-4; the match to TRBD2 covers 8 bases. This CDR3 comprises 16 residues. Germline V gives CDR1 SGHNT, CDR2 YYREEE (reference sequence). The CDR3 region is CAGSLRAGVGVREQYF. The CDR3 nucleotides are TGTGCCGGCAGCTTGCGAGCGGGAGTGGGGGTACGAGAGCAGTACTTC.

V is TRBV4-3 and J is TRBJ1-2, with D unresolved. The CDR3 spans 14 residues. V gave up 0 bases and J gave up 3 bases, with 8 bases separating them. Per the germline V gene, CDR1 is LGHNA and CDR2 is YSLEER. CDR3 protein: CASSQDSKHYGYTF. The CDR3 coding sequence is TGCGCCAGCAGCCAAGACAGTAAACACTATGGCTACACCTTC.

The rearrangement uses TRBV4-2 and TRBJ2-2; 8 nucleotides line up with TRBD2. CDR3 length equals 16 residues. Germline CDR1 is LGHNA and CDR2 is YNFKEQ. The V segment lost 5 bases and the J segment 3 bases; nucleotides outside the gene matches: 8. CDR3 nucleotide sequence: TGTGCCAGCAGCTACAGCGGGGGTAGTGACACCGGGGAGCTGTTTTTT. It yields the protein CASSYSGGSDTGELFF.

CDR3 DNA sequence: TGTGCCAGCAGTTATATGGCGGGAGTGTACAATGAGCAGTTCTTC. This codes for CASSYMAGVYNEQFF. This chain links TRBV5-4 with TRBJ2-1; TRBD2 matches at 7 bases. V shed 5 bases and J 4 bases; nucleotides not matched to a gene: 9. This CDR3 region has 15 residues. The germline CDR1 and CDR2 sequences are SGHNT and YYREEE (reference sequence). Full variable domain (missing parts from reference TRBV5-4 and TRBJ2-1): ETGVTQSPTHLIKTRGQQVTLRCSSQSGHNTVSWYQQALGQGPQFIFQYYREEENGRGNFPPRFSGLQFPNYSSELNVNALELDDSALYLCASSYMAGVYNEQFFGPGTRLTVL.

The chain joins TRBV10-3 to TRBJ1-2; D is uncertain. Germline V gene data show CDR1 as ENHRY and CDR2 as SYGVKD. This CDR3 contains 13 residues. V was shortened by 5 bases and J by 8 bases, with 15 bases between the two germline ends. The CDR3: CAISIQVYTGYTF. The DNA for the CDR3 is TGTGCCATCAGTATCCAGGTTTATACGGGCTACACCTTC.